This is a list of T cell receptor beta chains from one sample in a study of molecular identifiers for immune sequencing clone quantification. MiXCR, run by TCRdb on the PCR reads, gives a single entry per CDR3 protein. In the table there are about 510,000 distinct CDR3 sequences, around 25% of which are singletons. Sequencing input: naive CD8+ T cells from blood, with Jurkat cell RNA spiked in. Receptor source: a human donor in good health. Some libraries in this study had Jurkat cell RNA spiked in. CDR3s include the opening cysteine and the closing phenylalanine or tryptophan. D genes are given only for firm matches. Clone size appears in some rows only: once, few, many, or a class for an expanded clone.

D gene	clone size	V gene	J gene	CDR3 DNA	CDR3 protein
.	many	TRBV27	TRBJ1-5	TGTGCCAGCAGTTCGCCCGGGTATAGCAATCAGCCCCAGCATTTT	CASSSPGYSNQPQHF
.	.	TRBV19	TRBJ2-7	TGTGCCAGTAGTTCCCCCGGGACACGAACCTTC	CASSSPGTRTF
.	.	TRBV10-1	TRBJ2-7	TGCGCCAGCAGTGATTCCAGGGTTCGGTACGAGCAGTACTTC	CASSDSRVRYEQYF
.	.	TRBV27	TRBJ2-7	TGTGCCAGCAGTTTAAGTTCGCACTACGAGCAGTACTTC	CASSLSSHYEQYF
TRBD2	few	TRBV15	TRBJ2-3	TGTGCCACCAGCGGGGGGGGGAGTGCAGATACGCAGTATTTT	CATSGGGSADTQYF
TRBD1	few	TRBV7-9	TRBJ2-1	TGTGCCAGCAGCTTAGCGCTATCAGGGGGTGAGCAGTTCTTC	CASSLALSGGEQFF
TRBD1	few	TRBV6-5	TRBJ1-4	TGTGCCAGCAGAGCCGATTATGGGACAGCAACTAATGAAAAACTGTTTTTT	CASRADYGTATNEKLFF
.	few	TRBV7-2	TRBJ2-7	TGTGCCAGCAGCTTAGTGAGGGAATACTCCTACGAGCAGTACTTC	CASSLVREYSYEQYF
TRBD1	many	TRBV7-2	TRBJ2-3	TGTGCCAGCAGCTTATGGGACAGGGGACACACGGATACGCAGTATTTT	CASSLWDRGHTDTQYF
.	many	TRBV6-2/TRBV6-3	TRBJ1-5	TGTGCCAGCAGCTACGTAGGGGGGCAGCCCCAGCATTTT	CASSYVGGQPQHF
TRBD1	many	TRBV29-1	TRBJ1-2	TGCAGCGTTGAACGACAGGGGACCTACACCTTC	CSVERQGTYTF
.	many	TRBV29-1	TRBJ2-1	TGCAGCGTGGACAGCAATGAGCAGTTCTTC	CSVDSNEQFF
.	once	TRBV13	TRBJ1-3	TGTGCCAGCAGCGCGGACCTTCACTCTGGAAACACCATATATTTT	CASSADLHSGNTIYF
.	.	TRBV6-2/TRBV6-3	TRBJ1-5	TGTGCCACAAAGACAGCAGATAGCAATCAGCCCCAGCATTTT	CATKTADSNQPQHF
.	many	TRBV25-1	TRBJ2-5	TGTGCCAGCAGTGAATCAGGGGCAGAGACCCAGTACTTC	CASSESGAETQYF
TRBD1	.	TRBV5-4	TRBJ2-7	TGTGCCAGCAGCTCGACAGGGTTTAGCTCCGAGCAGTACTTC	CASSSTGFSSEQYF
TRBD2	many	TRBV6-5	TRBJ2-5	TGTGCCAGCAGTGGCGGGAGTTGGACCCAGTACTTC	CASSGGSWTQYF
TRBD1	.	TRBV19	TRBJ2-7	TGTGCCAGTAGCCCGGGACAGGGAATTTCCTACGAGCAGTACTTC	CASSPGQGISYEQYF
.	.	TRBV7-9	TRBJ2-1	TGTGCCAGCAGCTTAGTAAGTCTACAATACAATGAGCAGTTCTTC	CASSLVSLQYNEQFF
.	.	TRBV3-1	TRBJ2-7	TGTGCCAGCAGCCAAGGGGCAGCCGTGGCCTACGAGCAGTACTTC	CASSQGAAVAYEQYF
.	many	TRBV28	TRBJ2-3	TGTGCCAGCAGTCCTGCGAGCACAGATACGCAGTATTTT	CASSPASTDTQYF
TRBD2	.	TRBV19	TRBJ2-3	TGTGCCAGTAGTATGACTAGCGGGTCTGGGACAGATACGCAGTATTTT	CASSMTSGSGTDTQYF
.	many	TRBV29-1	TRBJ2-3	TGCAGCGTTGTGCCAGACAGCACAGATACGCAGTATTTT	CSVVPDSTDTQYF
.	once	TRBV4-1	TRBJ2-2	TGCGCCAGCAGCCAAGAAACTGCGGTTTACACCGGGGAGCTGTTTTTT	CASSQETAVYTGELFF
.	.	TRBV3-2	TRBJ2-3	TGTGCCAGCAGCCCGCACAGCGGGGGGGCCCCCACAGATACGCAGTATTTT	CASSPHSGGAPTDTQYF
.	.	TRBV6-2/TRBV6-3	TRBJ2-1	TGTGCCAGCAGTTACGGGGGACTCCTCAATGCGCAGTTCTTC	CASSYGGLLNAQFF
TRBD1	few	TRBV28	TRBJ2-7	TGTGCCAGCAGTCCTTACCCGGGGACAGGGGGTCCCTACGAGCAGTACTTC	CASSPYPGTGGPYEQYF
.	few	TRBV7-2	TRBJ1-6	TGTGCCAGCAGCTTAGGCGGACGAAGCTCCTATAATTCACCCCTCCACTTT	CASSLGGRSSYNSPLHF
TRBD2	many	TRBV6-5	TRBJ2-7	TGTGCCAGCAGGGTTAGCGGGAGCTCCTACGAGCAGTACTTC	CASRVSGSSYEQYF
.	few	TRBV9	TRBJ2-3	TGTGCCAGCAGCGACAGTTGGGGTCCTATTGGCACAGATACGCAGTATTTT	CASSDSWGPIGTDTQYF
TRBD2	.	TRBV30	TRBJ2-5	TGTGCCTGGAGTGTACCGGGGGGGTTGGAGACCCAGTACTTC	CAWSVPGGLETQYF
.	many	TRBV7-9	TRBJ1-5	TGTGCCAGCAGCTTATCGGACACTGTCGATCAGCCCCAGCATTTT	CASSLSDTVDQPQHF
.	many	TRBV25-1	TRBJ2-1	TGTGCCAGCAGTCCTAACAGCGGCTCCTACAATGAGCAGTTCTTC	CASSPNSGSYNEQFF
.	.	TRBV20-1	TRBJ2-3	TGCAGTTCTGAGAGACCGACAGATACGCAGTATTTT	CSSERPTDTQYF
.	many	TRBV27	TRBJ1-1	TGTGCCAGCAGTTTACCAGGGGCTGAAGCTTTCTTT	CASSLPGAEAFF
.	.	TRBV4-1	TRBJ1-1	TGCGCCAGCAGCTTGGTGGCCCCGAGGGACACTGAAGCTTTCTTT	CASSLVAPRDTEAFF
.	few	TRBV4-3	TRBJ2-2	TGCGCCAGCAGCCAAGAGGGTAGCAGGACCACCGGGGAGCTGTTTTTT	CASSQEGSRTTGELFF
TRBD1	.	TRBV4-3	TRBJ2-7	TGCGCCAGCAGCCCAAATACAGGGGTCTCCTACGAGCAGTACTTC	CASSPNTGVSYEQYF
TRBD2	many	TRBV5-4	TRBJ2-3	TGTGCCAGCAGCTCCCCACTAGCGGGGGACGCATTAGATACGCAGTATTTT	CASSSPLAGDALDTQYF
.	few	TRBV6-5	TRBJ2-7	TGTGCCAGCAGTTACTCGTGGGTTGGGGACGAGCAGTACTTC	CASSYSWVGDEQYF
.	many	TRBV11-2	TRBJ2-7	TGTGCCAGCACCCTGCGTGGGTACGAGCAGTACTTC	CASTLRGYEQYF
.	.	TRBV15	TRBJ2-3	TGTGCCACCAACAGAGATCCCGGACTAACTATCACTAGCACAGATACGCAGTATTTT	CATNRDPGLTITSTDTQYF
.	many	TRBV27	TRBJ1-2	TGTGCCAGCAGTTTCGGGGACACCCCTAACTATGGCTACACCTTC	CASSFGDTPNYGYTF
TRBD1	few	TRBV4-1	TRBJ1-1	TGCGCCAGCAGCCAACATGGGACAGCAAACACTGAAGCTTTCTTT	CASSQHGTANTEAFF
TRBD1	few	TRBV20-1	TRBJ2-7	TGCAGTGCTAGACAGGGGGCCTACGAGCAGTACTTC	CSARQGAYEQYF
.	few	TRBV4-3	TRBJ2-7	TGCGCCAGCAGCCAAGGCGTGGACCTGACCTACGAGCAGTACTTC	CASSQGVDLTYEQYF
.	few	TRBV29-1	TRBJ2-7	TGCAGCGTTGAAGGGCAGGGGGGGAACGAGCAGTACTTC	CSVEGQGGNEQYF
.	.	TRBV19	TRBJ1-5	TGTGCCAGTACAACGAGCGATTTTCAGCCCCAGCATTTT	CASTTSDFQPQHF
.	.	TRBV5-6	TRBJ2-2	TGTGCCAGCAGCTTGTGGGGTGGAGGGCGAACCGGGGAGCGGTTTTTT	CASSLWGGGRTGERFF
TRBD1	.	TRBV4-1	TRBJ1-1	TGCGCCAGCAGCCAGGAGACAGGGACGAACACTGAAGCTTTCTTT	CASSQETGTNTEAFF